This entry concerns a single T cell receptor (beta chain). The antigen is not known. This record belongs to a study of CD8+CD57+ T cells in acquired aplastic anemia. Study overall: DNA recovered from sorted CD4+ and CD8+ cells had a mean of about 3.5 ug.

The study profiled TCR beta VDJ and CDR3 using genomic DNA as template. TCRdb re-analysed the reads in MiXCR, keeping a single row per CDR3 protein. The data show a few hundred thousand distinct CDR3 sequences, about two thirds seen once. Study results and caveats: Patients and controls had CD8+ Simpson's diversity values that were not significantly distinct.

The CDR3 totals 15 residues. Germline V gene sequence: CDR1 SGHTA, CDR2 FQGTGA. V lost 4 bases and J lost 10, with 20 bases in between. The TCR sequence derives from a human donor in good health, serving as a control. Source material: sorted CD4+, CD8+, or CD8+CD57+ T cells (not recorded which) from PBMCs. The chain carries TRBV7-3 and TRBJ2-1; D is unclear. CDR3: CASSSTQSGAYEQFF. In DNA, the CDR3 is TGTGCCAGCAGCTCAACCCAGTCGGGTGCGTACGAGCAGTTCTTC.